A selection of T cell receptor beta chains follows, all from one sample in a study of control samples from healthy donors and cancer patients. Data came from immunoSEQ multiplex PCR; TCRdb stores just in-frame clones and leaves some out. Here the sample spans roughly 55,000 clones, roughly 90% being singletons. The sample was PBMCs. The receptors here all came from a man between 35 and 55 years old with colorectal cancer. Each CDR3 is given with its conserved first and last residue. The D gene is left open where the match is weak. Not all rows give a size; the values are once, few, many and, for expanded clones, a class.

abundance	d_gene	j_gene	v_gene	CDR3nt	CDR3aa
.	.	TRBJ1-3	TRBV14	TGTGCCAGCAGCCAAGTTACAGGCTTTGGAAACACCATATATTTT	CASSQVTGFGNTIYF
.	TRBD1	TRBJ1-3	TRBV5-1	TGCGCCAGCAGCTACGGGACAGGGGCCTCCTCTGGAAACACCATATATTTT	CASSYGTGASSGNTIYF
once	TRBD1	TRBJ2-7	TRBV19	TGTGCCAGTAGTGTCGGGACAGGGGTCCTGTACGAGCAGTACTTC	CASSVGTGVLYEQYF
.	.	TRBJ1-1	TRBV12-3/TRBV12-4	TGTGCCAGCCTCAGGGCCACGAACACTGAAGCTTTCTTT	CASLRATNTEAFF
.	TRBD1	TRBJ1-3	TRBV3-1/TRBV3-2	TGTGCCAGCAGCCAAGATCTGAGATCCAGGACAGGATTACCGAACACCATATATTTT	CASSQDLRSRTGLPNTIYF
.	TRBD1	TRBJ2-5	TRBV5-1	TGCGCCAGCAGCTTAACGGGACAGGGCGCGGAGACCCAGTACTTC	CASSLTGQGAETQYF
once	.	TRBJ2-2	TRBV5-5	TGTGCCAGCAGCTCGGACACGAACACCGGGGAGCTGTTTTTT	CASSSDTNTGELFF
.	.	TRBJ1-3	TRBV5-1	TGCGCCAGCAGCCAAGGCGGGGACCGAAACACCATATATTTT	CASSQGGDRNTIYF
.	.	TRBJ1-1	TRBV14	TGTGCCAGCAGCCGCACCAGGGAAGGCACTGAAGCTTTCTTT	CASSRTREGTEAFF
.	.	TRBJ2-3	TRBV18	TGTGCCAGCTCACCAACTACAGGGACAGATACGCAGTATTTT	CASSPTTGTDTQYF
.	TRBD1	TRBJ1-3	TRBV6-5	TGTGCCAGCAGTTCACCTGACAGGGTTAGAGATCGAACCATATATTTT	CASSSPDRVRDRTIYF
.	.	TRBJ2-3	TRBV9	TGTGCCAGCAGCGTATCCCCCATCCACACAGATACGCAGTATTTT	CASSVSPIHTDTQYF
.	.	TRBJ2-5	TRBV28	TGTGCCAGCAGTTTCGGGGGCCTGGAGACCCAGTACTTC	CASSFGGLETQYF
.	TRBD1	TRBJ2-3	TRBV5-4	TGTGCCAGCAGCATGGACAGGGGGCGGCCAGATACGCAGTATTTT	CASSMDRGRPDTQYF
.	TRBD2	TRBJ2-2	TRBV10-3	TGTGCCTCAATGGGGGGGTCAGAAACCGGGGAGCTGTTTTTT	CASMGGSETGELFF
.	TRBD2	TRBJ2-2	TRBV9	TGTGCCAGCAGCGTAGAGGCGGGGGGGCCGGCGTCCGGGGAGCTGTTTTTT	CASSVEAGGPASGELFF
.	TRBD1	TRBJ1-2	TRBV7-8	TGTGCCAGCGGGCGACAGGGAACCAACTATGGCTACACCTTC	CASGRQGTNYGYTF
.	.	TRBJ1-1	TRBV6-1	TGTGCCAGCAGTGATAAAAACAGGGCGATGAACACTGAAGCTTTCTTT	CASSDKNRAMNTEAFF
.	TRBD1	TRBJ2-5	TRBV4-1	TGCGCCAGCAGCCAAAGAGGGACAGGGGGCCAGGAGACCCAGTACTTC	CASSQRGTGGQETQYF
.	TRBD2	TRBJ2-1	TRBV5-4	TGTGCCAGCAGCTCGACTAGCGGGGTCATCCTTAGCTCCTACAATGAGCAGTTCTTC	CASSSTSGVILSSYNEQFF
.	.	TRBJ2-7	TRBV11-3	TGTGCCAGCAGCTTAGGGGCCTACGAGCAGTACTTC	CASSLGAYEQYF
.	.	TRBJ1-6	TRBV19	TGTGCCAGTAGTATCGCGAGACCCGGAGGGAGTTCACCCCTCCACTTT	CASSIARPGGSSPLHF
.	TRBD1	TRBJ1-2	TRBV2	TGTGCCAGCAGTGGACAGGGGGATAATGGCTACACCTTC	CASSGQGDNGYTF
.	TRBD1	TRBJ1-4	TRBV6-1	TGTGCCAGCAGTGAAGCGCAGGGGGCAACTAATGAAAAACTGTTTTTT	CASSEAQGATNEKLFF
.	TRBD1	TRBJ1-6	TRBV7-3	TGTGCCAGCAGCTTTGACAGGGCAAATTCACCCCTCCACTTT	CASSFDRANSPLHF
.	.	TRBJ1-2	TRBV6-5	TGTGCCAGCAGTCCGGGGCGCTATGGCTACACCTTC	CASSPGRYGYTF
once	.	TRBJ2-7	TRBV29-1	TGCAGCGTTCTTATTGGGAGCTCCTACGAGCAGTACTTC	CSVLIGSSYEQYF
.	TRBD1	TRBJ1-1	TRBV6-5	TGTGCCAGCACCCGACCCGGGACAGGGTTCACTGAAGCTTTCTTT	CASTRPGTGFTEAFF
.	.	TRBJ2-1	TRBV6-6	TGTGCCAGCAGTTACCGTAGCTACAATGAGCAGTTCTTC	CASSYRSYNEQFF
once	.	TRBJ1-5	TRBV6-5	TGTGCCAGCAGTTTTTCTTCAGACCAGCATTTT	CASSFSSDQHF
.	.	TRBJ2-7	TRBV6-5	TGTGCCAGCAGTTACTCACGAGGGGGTCCCTACGAGCAGTACTTC	CASSYSRGGPYEQYF
.	.	TRBJ1-5	TRBV6-5	TGTGCCAGCAGTTTAGACCTCAATCAGCCCCAGCATTTT	CASSLDLNQPQHF
.	TRBD1	TRBJ2-7	TRBV5-1	TGCGCCAGCAGCTTTGGACAGGTCTACGAGCAGTACTTC	CASSFGQVYEQYF
few	.	TRBJ1-2	TRBV7-9	TGTGCCAGCAGCTTAGAAGTACAGCGCTACACCTTC	CASSLEVQRYTF
.	TRBD2	TRBJ2-1	TRBV19	TGTGCCAGTAGTATAGATGTAGGTAGCGGGGGGACCTACAATGAGCAGTTCTTC	CASSIDVGSGGTYNEQFF
.	.	TRBJ1-1	TRBV6-5	TGTGCCAGCAGGAGACAGGCCAACACTGAAGCTTTCTTT	CASRRQANTEAFF
once	TRBD2	TRBJ2-1	TRBV7-3	TGTGCCAGCAGTCTCAACCCCTCACTAGCGGGGGGGAACAATGAGCAGTTCTTC	CASSLNPSLAGGNNEQFF
.	.	TRBJ2-7	TRBV5-4	TGTGCCAGCCACACGGGGGGCGTCTCCTACGAGCAGTACTTC	CASHTGGVSYEQYF
.	TRBD1	TRBJ2-7	TRBV6-6	TGTGCCAGCAACCGGGACAGAGTATCTAAGACCTACGAGCAGTACTTC	CASNRDRVSKTYEQYF
.	.	TRBJ2-7	TRBV5-1	TGCGCCAGCAGCTTGGCCCAGGGGAACTACGAGCAGTACTTC	CASSLAQGNYEQYF
.	.	TRBJ1-1	TRBV6-5	TGTGCCACCCAAATGGGGCTACAGAACACTGAAGCTTTCTTT	CATQMGLQNTEAFF
once	.	TRBJ2-7	TRBV2	TGTGCCAGCAGTGAATCAACCTTCCAAGGGCTATCCTACGAGCAGTACTTC	CASSESTFQGLSYEQYF
.	.	TRBJ2-4	TRBV27	TGTGCCAGCAGTCCCCGTCGAGGACAGAACCCTCTAGCCAAAAACATTCAGTACTTC	CASSPRRGQNPLAKNIQYF
.	.	TRBJ1-1	TRBV6-5	TGTGCCAGCAGTTACTCGGGGCAGCTGAACACTGAAGCTTTCTTT	CASSYSGQLNTEAFF
.	.	TRBJ1-5	TRBV7-2	TGTGCCAGCAGCTTAGATAGGGGCAATCAGCCCCAGCATTTT	CASSLDRGNQPQHF